The 14 T cell receptor beta chains below come from one sample, sequenced in a study of blood T cell repertoires in COVID-19. The method was immunoSEQ multiplex PCR; TCRdb's version includes in-frame clones alone and lacks a portion of them. The table has under 250,000 clones, about 85% seen once. Sample: peripheral blood. These receptors all come from a man aged 50-60 years who had recovered from COVID-19.

The chain links TRBV7-8 to TRBJ2-5; D is unclear. The CDR3 is 11 amino acids. V shed 7 bases and J shed 5 bases, with 8 bases lying between them. The germline gives CDR1 SGHVS, CDR2 FQNEAQ. The CDR3 nucleotides read TGTGCCAGCACCCGCCTCGAGACCCAGTACTTC. This codes for CASTRLETQYF.

The V call is TRBV4-1, the J call TRBJ1-1, with 11 bases that match TRBD1. CDR1 is MGHRA, CDR2 YSYEKL, per germline. V shed 1 base, J shed 4 bases, and the junction held 11 bases outside the gene matches. CDR3 length equals 18 residues. The CDR3 protein is CASSQGTRTGGFFTEAFF. CDR3 bases: TGCGCCAGCAGCCAAGGAACCCGGACAGGGGGCTTTTTCACTGAAGCTTTCTTT.

V gene TRBV6-5 combines with J gene TRBJ2-1; 12 bases match TRBD2. The CDR3 consists of 16 residues. J was trimmed by 6 bases and V by 1 base; bases with no gene match: 4. CDR1 and CDR2 (germline): MNHEY, SVGAGI. The CDR3 DNA sequence: TGTGCCAGCAGTTACTTCGCTAGCGGGAGGGCCAATGAGCAGTTCTTC. Protein product: CASSYFASGRANEQFF.

The gene calls are TRBV4-1 and TRBJ2-7; 11 nucleotides align to TRBD2. CDR3 length: 17 residues. V shed 3 bases, J shed 0 bases, and the junction held 7 bases outside the gene matches. Germline CDR1 reads MGHRA; CDR2 reads YSYEKL. This CDR3 reads CASSQVPTSGSSYEQYF. The CDR3 DNA reads as TGCGCCAGCAGCCAGGTTCCTACTAGCGGGAGCTCCTACGAGCAGTACTTC.

The chain uses TRBV24-1 and TRBJ1-1; maybe TRBD1 (5 bases). The CDR3 has 16 residues. V shed 4 bases and J shed 1 base, with 15 bases lying between them. In germline, CDR1 is KGHDR, CDR2 SFDVKD. This CDR3 reads CATSDSLKGPNTEAFF. CDR3 DNA sequence: TGTGCCACCAGTGACTCGTTGAAGGGGCCGAACACTGAAGCTTTCTTT.

The CDR3 region has the DNA TGTGCCAGCAGCTTACAGGGGCCGGGGACCTACGAGCAGTACTTC. Translated, it gives CASSLQGPGTYEQYF. The chain is built from TRBV5-5 and TRBJ2-7, with 7 bases identical to TRBD1. V lost 2 bases to trimming and J lost 2 bases; unmatched junction nucleotides: 7. This CDR3 has 15 residues. Germline CDR1 is SGHKS and CDR2 is YYEKEE (reference sequence).

The chain uses TRBV23-1 and TRBJ1-6, with D possibly matching TRBD1 (6 bases). TRBV23-1 is recorded as an ORF, its role being uncertain. The CDR3 has 14 residues. Trimming took off 11 bases at V and 8 bases at J, with 19 bases between the two ends. CDR3: CADNPTGHDSPLHF. Written as DNA, the CDR3 is TGCGCCGACAATCCGACAGGCCACGATTCACCCCTCCACTTT.

V gene TRBV6-1 combines with J gene TRBJ1-1; TRBD1 matches 12 bases. The CDR3 is made up of 15 amino acids. V dropped 6 bases and J dropped 6; count of bases not matched to a gene: 8. Germline assignment: CDR1 MNHNS and CDR2 SASEGT. CDR3 sequence: CASRKDGTGGSEAFF. CDR3 DNA: TGTGCCAGCAGGAAGGATGGGACAGGGGGCTCTGAAGCTTTCTTT.

The V gene is TRBV11-2, the J gene TRBJ2-7; a weak D match, TRBD1 (5 bases). CDR1 and CDR2 from the germline V gene are SGHAT and FQNNGV. The CDR3 consists of 14 residues. V was trimmed by 3 bases and J by 3 bases, leaving 12 bases between them. This CDR3 is CASSFRSGHYEQYF. CDR3 coding DNA: TGTGCCAGCAGCTTTCGTTCAGGGCACTACGAGCAGTACTTC. Complete variable domain (other parts from reference TRBV11-2 and TRBJ2-7): EAGVAQSPRYKIIEKRQSVAFWCNPISGHATLYWYQQILGQGPKLLIQFQNNGVVDDSQLPKDRFSAERLKGVDSTLKIQPAKLEDSAVYLCASSFRSGHYEQYFGPGTRLTVT.

The V and J genes are TRBV7-6 and TRBJ2-7, with 7 positions matching TRBD1. Trimming took 5 bases from V and 0 from J; bases not matched to a gene: 7. This CDR3 region has 15 residues. The germline CDR1 and CDR2 sequences are SGHVS and FNYEAQ. CDR3 in amino acids: CASSPTSGGSYEQYF. CDR3 nucleotides: TGTGCCAGCAGCCCTACTTCAGGGGGCTCCTACGAGCAGTACTTC.

The rearrangement uses TRBV5-1 and TRBJ2-3; 10 bases are a match to TRBD2. This CDR3 is built from 15 residues. V lost 4 bases and J lost 6; bases outside the gene matches: 8. Germline values: CDR1 SGHRS, CDR2 YFSETQ. The CDR3: CASSGTSARSDTQYF. DNA of the CDR3: TGCGCCAGCAGCGGGACTAGCGCTCGTTCGGATACGCAGTATTTT.

This chain links TRBV5-1 with TRBJ2-5, with TRBD2 matching over 7 bases. Germline V gene sequence: CDR1 SGHRS, CDR2 YFSETQ. The J segment lost 0 bases and the V segment lost 2 bases, leaving 4 bases of the junction unmatched. This CDR3 contains 15 residues. Here the CDR3 DNA reads TGCGCCAGCAGCTTCGCTAGCGGAAACCAAGAGACCCAGTACTTC. It specifies CASSFASGNQETQYF.

This clone was observed a handful of times. This rearrangement joins TRBV7-8 to TRBJ1-2; TRBD1 matches at 9 bases. Germline V lookup: CDR1 SGHVS, CDR2 FQNEAQ. The CDR3 extends over 16 amino acids. The ends lost 1 base at V and 2 bases at J; junction bases unmatched: 5. CDR3 nucleotides: TGTGCCAGCAGCTTAGGAGGACAGGGGTTGAACTATGGCTACACCTTC. Translating it yields CASSLGGQGLNYGYTF.

V usage is TRBV28 and J usage is TRBJ2-2; D might be TRBD2 (6 bases). Germline CDR1 and CDR2: MDHEN and SYDVKM. The CDR3 runs to 16 residues. The V gene lost 5 bases and the J gene lost 7 bases, with 20 bases spanning the gap. CDR3 nucleotide sequence: TGTGCCAGCAGTCCCATGACTAGAGTTACGAGCGGGGAGCTGTTTTTT. Its translation is CASSPMTRVTSGELFF.